The rows below give T cell receptor beta chains drawn from one sample of a study of cytomegalovirus exposure and HLA in healthy donors. TCRdb's table, derived via immunoSEQ multiplex PCR, lists solely in-frame clones and lacks some. The sample lists about 150,000 clones, around three fifths occurring once. Sequenced sample: PBMCs. The receptors originated from a woman aged 40 to 49 in good health and CMV-seronegative. Both conserved end residues are trimmed from each CDR3.

V gene: TRBV28
CDR3 protein: ASRTDSNQPQH

V gene: TRBV4-1
CDR3 protein: ASSRDQAAGRASNQPQH

V gene: TRBV4-1
CDR3 protein: ASSQEVGQMNTEAF

V gene: TRBV7-2
CDR3 protein: ASSSDRVGGELF

V gene: TRBV4-3
CDR3 protein: ASSQDLAPYNEQF

V gene: TRBV9
CDR3 protein: ASSVQGSYYGYT

V gene: TRBV4-1
CDR3 protein: ASSHPGAGANYGYT

V gene: TRBV7-3
CDR3 protein: ASSEQPSGNEQF

V gene: TRBV6-1
CDR3 protein: ASSGRRGDTQY

V gene: TRBV30
CDR3 protein: AWSTRGTEKLF

V gene: TRBV2
CDR3 protein: ASSPKETALYGYT

V gene: TRBV7-2
CDR3 protein: ASSYAAGAEAF

V gene: TRBV4-3
CDR3 protein: ASSHSATTNEKLF

V gene: TRBV28
CDR3 protein: ASSGGEGGPQH

V gene: TRBV9
CDR3 protein: ASSAGLAGAQETQY

V gene: TRBV5-1
CDR3 protein: ASSLGTGFRETQY

V gene: TRBV27
CDR3 protein: ASSFEGSVTEAF

V gene: TRBV19
CDR3 protein: ASSRDQGHNQPQH

V gene: TRBV5-1
CDR3 protein: ASSTAGYYNEQF

V gene: TRBV2
CDR3 protein: ASSDQGFYGYT

V gene: TRBV5-1
CDR3 protein: ASSSGQGSQPQH

V gene: TRBV7-9
CDR3 protein: ASSPPLSSIRGEKLF

V gene: TRBV5-4
CDR3 protein: ASRKETSGLVSAGANVLT

V gene: TRBV28
CDR3 protein: ASSLWGEGNH

V gene: TRBV6-5
CDR3 protein: ASSSAGKAIDEQF

V gene: TRBV30
CDR3 protein: AWSVQGVSNQPQH

V gene: TRBV4-2
CDR3 protein: ASSQEGQGNTEAF

V gene: TRBV7-9
CDR3 protein: ASSLGQGAETQY

V gene: TRBV19
CDR3 protein: ASRIGRTGDEKLF

V gene: TRBV7-6
CDR3 protein: ASSSRLAGNTDTQY

V gene: TRBV7-2
CDR3 protein: ASSLDRQGTEAF

V gene: TRBV18
CDR3 protein: ASSPGSAGSNYGYT

V gene: TRBV11-1
CDR3 protein: ASSPDGSRTEAF

V gene: TRBV28
CDR3 protein: ASSSSGQGSPDTQY

V gene: TRBV27
CDR3 protein: ASTKGGLAGAYEQY

V gene: TRBV28
CDR3 protein: ASSPYIWENQPQH

V gene: TRBV10-2
CDR3 protein: ASSETRVSSYNSPLH

V gene: TRBV4-1
CDR3 protein: ASSRASRQGGEKLF

V gene: TRBV19
CDR3 protein: ASSPLEENYGYT

V gene: TRBV6-1
CDR3 protein: ASSGQGGGYEKLF

V gene: TRBV5-1
CDR3 protein: ASSLAERYTEAF

V gene: TRBV30
CDR3 protein: AWRSVEKLF

V gene: TRBV25-1
CDR3 protein: ASSVGKGLWAGNTIY

V gene: TRBV28
CDR3 protein: ASSDSGGGGRLEPDTQY

V gene: TRBV5-8
CDR3 protein: ASSLVGTGANTEAF

V gene: TRBV11-2
CDR3 protein: ASSSRQALNTEAF

V gene: TRBV15
CDR3 protein: ATSRGLAGGRPETQY

V gene: TRBV29-1
CDR3 protein: SVADRGSEKLF

V gene: TRBV5-6
CDR3 protein: ASSFGTGTYEQY

V gene: TRBV7-3
CDR3 protein: ASSRENTEAF

V gene: TRBV30
CDR3 protein: AWSAPGEQF

V gene: TRBV4-1
CDR3 protein: ASSQDPGLAAYNEQF

V gene: TRBV5-8
CDR3 protein: ASSRERTETSPLH

V gene: TRBV6-5
CDR3 protein: ASSYSANQETQY

V gene: TRBV27
CDR3 protein: ASRRDTGYGYT

V gene: TRBV4-3
CDR3 protein: ASSQDSHRGTYEQY

V gene: TRBV11-2
CDR3 protein: ASSPTGTYGYT

V gene: TRBV27
CDR3 protein: ASRPRLAGMSSEQF

V gene: TRBV19
CDR3 protein: ASSRRGTGALRETQY